This T cell receptor beta chain comes out of a study of shared clonotypes between healthy human individuals. The wider study: Three CD4 naive, three CD4 memory, two CD8 naive and one CD8 memory plate were used per donor.

It was around 220 ng DNA, 31,000 or so T cell genomes, that sorted-subset replicate PCRs used. Data came from immunoSEQ multiplex PCR; TCRdb stores just in-frame clones and leaves some out. Here the sample spans some 2,000,000 clones, roughly 94% being singletons. CDR3 length: 12 residues. With 2 bases removed from V and 10 bases from J, the gap between germline ends came to 15 bases. Germline CDR1 and CDR2: GTSNPN and SVGIG (reference sequence). The sequenced material came from naive CD4+ T cells sorted from blood. Subset here: CD45RA+ positively selected. The TCR comes from a man between 18 and 35 years old in good health. This chain links TRBV30 with TRBJ2-7; D may correspond to TRBD1 or TRBD2 (6 bases each). CDR3 in DNA: TGTGCCTGGAGTCCAGGGCGGGACACCCAGTACTTC. Amino acids: CAWSPGRDTQYF.